A selection of T cell receptor beta chains follows, all from one sample in a study of control samples from healthy donors and cancer patients. Profiling relied on immunoSEQ multiplex PCR, and the TCRdb table lists in-frame clones only, not all of them. Of 90,000 to 110,000 clones listed, about 83% were seen once; the top ten hold less than 15%. The sequenced sample consisted of blood. The receptors were gathered from a woman in her forties or fifties in good health. Both conserved end residues are part of each CDR3. The D gene is left open where the match is weak. The size of a clone is reported for some rows only, either as once, few or many, or as a class for expanded clones.

V	size	J	D	DNA	CDR3
TRBV12-3/TRBV12-4	many	TRBJ2-2	.	TGTGCCAGCAGTTCTACAGGGTCCCGGGAGCTGTTTTTT	CASSSTGSRELFF
TRBV2	.	TRBJ1-1	.	TGTGCCAGCAGTGATAGAGGTGCGTTCAGGAACACTGAAGCTTTCTTT	CASSDRGAFRNTEAFF
TRBV18	.	TRBJ1-4	TRBD1	TGTGCCAGCTCACCACCAGACAGGGGGGAAAAACTGTTTTTT	CASSPPDRGEKLFF
TRBV28	.	TRBJ2-7	.	TGTGCCAGTTACCGGGTATCCCCCTCCGAGCAGTACTTC	CASYRVSPSEQYF
TRBV19	few	TRBJ1-2	TRBD1	TGTGCCAGTAGTCTAACAGGGGAAGACTATGGCTACACCTTC	CASSLTGEDYGYTF
TRBV27	.	TRBJ2-3	TRBD2	TGTGCCAGCAGTTTCAGCGGGGGGTATGACACAGATACGCAGTATTTT	CASSFSGGYDTDTQYF
TRBV6-1	medium-sized	TRBJ1-2	.	TGTGCCAGCAGTGACACGTTTATGAGCTATGGCTACACCTTC	CASSDTFMSYGYTF
TRBV30	.	TRBJ1-4	TRBD1	TGTGCCTGGAGCGGGACAGGGATGGATGAAAAACTGTTTTTT	CAWSGTGMDEKLFF
TRBV7-9	once	TRBJ1-6	.	TGTGCCAGCAGCTTAAATGGGAACAATTCACCCCTCCACTTT	CASSLNGNNSPLHF
TRBV7-3	.	TRBJ2-2	.	TGTGCCAGCAGCTTAATACAGGGCCGGGAGCTGTTTTTT	CASSLIQGRELFF
TRBV5-6	.	TRBJ1-6	TRBD1	TGTGCCAGCAGCCCGGTCGACAGGGCAGATTCACCCCTCCACTTT	CASSPVDRADSPLHF
TRBV5-1	.	TRBJ2-3	TRBD2	TGCGCCAGCCGGCTAGCGGGGAACGCAGATACGCAGTATTTT	CASRLAGNADTQYF
TRBV7-8	few	TRBJ1-5	.	TGTGCCAGCAGCTTAGCAGGTGGGGCAGGCGACAATCAGCCCCAGCATTTT	CASSLAGGAGDNQPQHF
TRBV6-2/TRBV6-3	.	TRBJ2-1	.	TGTGCCAGCAGTTACTTACCCGGTCCCCCCAACAATGAGCAGTTCTTC	CASSYLPGPPNNEQFF
TRBV19	.	TRBJ1-2	TRBD1	TGTGCCAGTACCTTCCTGAACAGGGGGCAAAACTATGGCTACACCTTC	CASTFLNRGQNYGYTF
TRBV7-9	.	TRBJ1-5	TRBD1	TGTGCCAGCAGCTTAGCCACAGGGGGCGTCCAGCCCCAGCATTTT	CASSLATGGVQPQHF
TRBV11-2	.	TRBJ2-1	TRBD2	TGTGCCAGCAGCCCCGGACTAGCGGGGGAGAATGAGCAGTTCTTC	CASSPGLAGENEQFF
TRBV4-3	.	TRBJ2-4	.	TGCGCCAGCAGCCAAGGAGGGGAAAACATTCAGTACTTC	CASSQGGENIQYF
TRBV7-8	once	TRBJ2-3	TRBD2	TGTGCCAGCAGCCCCAGACTAGCGGGAAGCTTAAATACGCAGTATTTT	CASSPRLAGSLNTQYF
TRBV19	.	TRBJ1-1	.	TGTGCCAGTAAAACGGCGCAGGCCTGGAACACTGAAGCTTTCTTT	CASKTAQAWNTEAFF
TRBV11-2	.	TRBJ1-2	.	TGTGCCAGCAGCCCCTCGTTCCTCTATGGCTACACCTTC	CASSPSFLYGYTF
TRBV5-4	.	TRBJ2-6	TRBD1	TGTGCCAGCAGCTCAGGGGGCTGGCGGGATGGGGCCAACGTCCTGACTTTC	CASSSGGWRDGANVLTF
TRBV19	.	TRBJ1-2	TRBD1	TGTGCCATAAGGACGGGACAGGGGGTCGAGGGGTATGGCTACACCTTC	CAIRTGQGVEGYGYTF
TRBV27	.	TRBJ1-1	.	TGTGCCAGCAGTTTATTCCACGGGTTGTTGAACACTGAAGCTTTCTTT	CASSLFHGLLNTEAFF
TRBV7-9	.	TRBJ2-1	.	TGTGCCAGCAGCTTACAGGGCAGCTCCTACAATGAGCAGTTCTTC	CASSLQGSSYNEQFF
TRBV6-5	.	TRBJ1-1	TRBD1	TGTGCCAGCAGACCGACAGGGGGTAAAACTGAAGCTTTCTTT	CASRPTGGKTEAFF
TRBV5-1	.	TRBJ2-1	.	TGCGCCAGCAGCTTGCATACTGCATACAATGAGCAGTTCTTC	CASSLHTAYNEQFF
TRBV7-2	.	TRBJ2-7	.	TGTGCCAGCAGTCTTCCCTCCTCCTACGAGCAGTACTTC	CASSLPSSYEQYF